This T cell receptor (beta chain) was profiled in a study of T cells in Graves' hyperthyroidism and ophthalmopathy. In germline, CDR1 is SGHTA, CDR2 FQGNSA. Trimming cost V 1 base and J 1 base; bases outside gene matches: 11. The CDR3 has 18 residues. The TCR beta CDR3 regions underwent amplification using RNA transcripts as the source. RT-PCR in the first round (using the HTBI primer set) targeted the TCR CDR3. TCRdb re-called the multiplex PCR reads through MiXCR, storing one row per CDR3 protein. Here the sample spans about 96,000 distinct CDR3 sequences, just over 50% being singletons. The sample taken for sequencing was blood. The clonotype was recovered from a woman aged 40 to 55 with Graves' hyperthyroidism. This sequence joins TRBV7-2 and TRBJ2-5, with TRBD2 identical over 8 bases. CDR3 protein: CASSLVGLAGTIQETQYF. CDR3 nucleotides: TGTGCCAGCAGCTTAGTTGGGCTAGCGGGCACAATCCAAGAGACCCAGTACTTC. Using reference TRBV7-2 and TRBJ2-5 for the parts outside the CDR3, the full variable domain is GAGVSQSPSNKVTEKGKDVELRCDPISGHTALYWYRQSLGQGLEFLIYFQGNSAPDKSGLPSDRFSAERTGGSVSTLTIQRTQQEDSAVYLCASSLVGLAGTIQETQYFGPGTRLLVL.